This T cell receptor beta chain was observed in a study of blood T cell repertoires in COVID-19. As for the study in general: Italy, Spain and the United States were the sources of the convalescent and acute COVID-19 samples. PBMCs, B-cell-depleted T cells, or T cells provided the cDNA or gDNA that made up the material.

Between the trimmed V and J ends, which lost 6 bases and 5 bases, there was a span of 13 bases. The CDR3 sequence is 14 residues long. The germline CDR1 and CDR2 sequences are SNHLY and FYNNEI. The authors' processing: Estimation of nucleated cell counts relied on the amplification of reference gene primers. TCRdb's copy holds only in-frame clones and misses some; the assay was immunoSEQ multiplex PCR. D and trimming were read from the DNA, whereas the V and J calls and clone size are those reported in that table. The table has some 290,000 clones, about 86% seen once. The sequencing sample was made of peripheral blood. V and J are TRBV2 and TRBJ1-4; tentatively, D is TRBD1 (6 bases). This TCR was recovered from a man aged 18 to 29 with active or convalescent COVID-19. The CDR3 DNA is TGTGCCAGCAGGAAAGGGACATCAAATGAAAAACTGTTTTTT. Translating it yields CASRKGTSNEKLFF.